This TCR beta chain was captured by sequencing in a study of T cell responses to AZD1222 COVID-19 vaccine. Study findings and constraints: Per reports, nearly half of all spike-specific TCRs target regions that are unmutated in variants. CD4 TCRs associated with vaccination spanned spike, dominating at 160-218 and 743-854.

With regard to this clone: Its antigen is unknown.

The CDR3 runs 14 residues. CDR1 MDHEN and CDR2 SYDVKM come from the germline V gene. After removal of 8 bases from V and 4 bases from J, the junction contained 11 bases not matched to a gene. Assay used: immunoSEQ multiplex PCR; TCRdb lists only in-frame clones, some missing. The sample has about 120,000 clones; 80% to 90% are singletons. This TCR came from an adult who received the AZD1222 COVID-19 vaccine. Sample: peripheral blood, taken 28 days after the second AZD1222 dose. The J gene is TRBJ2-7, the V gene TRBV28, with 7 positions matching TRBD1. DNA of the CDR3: TGTGCCAGCCGAACAGGGGTCGGTCTATACGAGCAGTACTTC. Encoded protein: CASRTGVGLYEQYF.